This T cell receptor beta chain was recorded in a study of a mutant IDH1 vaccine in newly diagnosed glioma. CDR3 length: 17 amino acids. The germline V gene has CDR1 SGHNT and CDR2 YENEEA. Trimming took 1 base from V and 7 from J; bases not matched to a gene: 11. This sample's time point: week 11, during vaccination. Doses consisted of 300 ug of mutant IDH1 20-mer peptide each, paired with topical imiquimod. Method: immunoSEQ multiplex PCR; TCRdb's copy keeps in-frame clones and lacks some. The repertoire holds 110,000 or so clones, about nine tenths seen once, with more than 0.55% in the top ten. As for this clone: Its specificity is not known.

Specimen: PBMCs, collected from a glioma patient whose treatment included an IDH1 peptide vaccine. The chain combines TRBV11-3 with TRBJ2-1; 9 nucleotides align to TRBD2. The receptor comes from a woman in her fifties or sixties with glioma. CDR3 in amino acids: CASSLAPREGRGNEQFF. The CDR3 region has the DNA TGTGCCAGCAGCTTAGCCCCGCGGGAGGGCCGTGGGAATGAGCAGTTCTTC.